This section outlines one TCR beta chain sequence together with its context. The antigen is not known. The protocol was immunoSEQ multiplex PCR, while the TCRdb copy is restricted to in-frame clones and leaves out a portion. This table has 350,000 to 400,000 clones, around nine tenths appearing once. The sample is drawn from a study of Ad26.COV2.S vaccination and SARS-CoV-2 variants. In the study overall: Recipients of Ad26.COV2.S got it intramuscularly, once or twice 56 days apart.

The CDR3 extends over 14 amino acids. Between the trimmed V and J ends, which lost 4 bases and 5 bases, there was a span of 14 bases. CDR1 and CDR2 (germline): SQVTM, ANQGSEA. The treatment: roughly 19 received Ad26.COV2.S at low or high dose, single or two shots; roughly five received placebo; per-sample allocation not given. Day 63 after the first vaccine or placebo injection was the time point for sampling. Study-wide points: Assessments of TCR breadth and depth may have underestimated the total T cell responses. People who got the vaccine had more spike-specific TCR breadth than people who got placebo. Reported post-vaccination CD8+ and CD4+ T cell responses to spike showed substantial breadth.

The input for sequencing was peripheral blood, taken in a trial of Ad26.COV2.S vaccine versus placebo. This chain links TRBV29-1 with TRBJ2-2; weak D call: TRBD2 (5 bases). This receptor was obtained from a person between 18 and 65 years old who received the Ad26.COV2.S COVID-19 vaccine or a placebo. The CDR3 nucleotides read TGCAGCGTTGTAGGCGGTCGCGGGACCGGGGAGCTGTTTTTT. Translating it yields CSVVGGRGTGELFF.